A selection of T cell receptor beta chains follows, all from one sample in a study of CD8 T cells in ankylosing spondylitis. TCRdb analysed the 5' RACE reads with MiXCR anew, one entry per CDR3 protein. In the table there are about 7,900 distinct CDR3 sequences, 3.9% of which are singletons. The source material was blood, either unsorted or a sorted T cell fraction (not recorded which). These receptors all stem from a female donor with ankylosing spondylitis or in good health (not recorded which). CDR3s include the opening cysteine and the closing phenylalanine or tryptophan. Each record gives: V gene, J gene, clone size, D gene, CDR3 DNA, CDR3 protein. D genes are given only for firm matches. Not all rows give a size; the values are once, few, many and, for expanded clones, a class.

TRBV9	TRBJ1-2	many	NA	TGTGCCTCCGGAAACTATGGCTACACCTTC	CASGNYGYTF
TRBV9	TRBJ2-7	many	TRBD2	TGTGCCAGCAGCGCGAGCGGGGGTTTCTCCTACGAGCAGTACTTC	CASSASGGFSYEQYF
TRBV9	TRBJ2-3	NA	NA	TGTGCCAGCAGCGTAGCCAGGGACCAGACAACAGATACGCAGTATTTT	CASSVARDQTTDTQYF
TRBV9	TRBJ2-1	few	TRBD1	TGTGCCAGCAGCGTAGGGGGGACAGGTCGCAATGAGCAGTTCTTC	CASSVGGTGRNEQFF
TRBV9	TRBJ1-6	medium-sized	NA	TGTGCCAGCAGCACGGGGGGGGGATCGGGATCACCCCTCCACTTT	CASSTGGGSGSPLHF
TRBV9	TRBJ2-3	many	NA	TGTGCCAGCAGCGTAGACGTAGGGCATGGGGACACAGATACGCAGTATTTT	CASSVDVGHGDTDTQYF
TRBV9	TRBJ2-1	many	NA	TGTGCCAGCAGCGTAGGGGGGGAACCCTACAATGAGCAGTTCTTC	CASSVGGEPYNEQFF
TRBV9	TRBJ1-2	many	NA	TGTGCCAGCAGCAGCCGGGACGGGGCTAACTATGGCTACACCTTC	CASSSRDGANYGYTF
TRBV9	TRBJ2-7	many	NA	TGTGCCAGCAGCGCCAGTAGGGGGGTAGGGGGAACCTACGAGCAGTACTTC	CASSASRGVGGTYEQYF
TRBV9	TRBJ1-5	medium-sized	NA	TGTGCCAGCAGCTCAGGGGAATGGCCCCAGCATTTT	CASSSGEWPQHF
TRBV9	TRBJ1-1	medium-sized	NA	TGTGCCAGCAGCGTGGCACCTGAGCGGAACACTGAAGCTTTCTTT	CASSVAPERNTEAFF
TRBV9	TRBJ2-4	medium-sized	NA	TGTGCCAGCAGCGGAACAGTCGGGCTACAAAACATTCAGTACTTC	CASSGTVGLQNIQYF
TRBV9	TRBJ2-1	many	TRBD2	TGTGCCAGCAGCACCACATTATCAGCGGGGGGCGACAATGAGCAGTTCTTC	CASSTTLSAGGDNEQFF
TRBV9	TRBJ2-5	many	NA	TGTGCCAGCAGCGCCCCCCAAGTGGGGGGATTTGTGGAGACCCAGTACTTC	CASSAPQVGGFVETQYF
TRBV9	TRBJ1-2	few	NA	TGTGCCAGTTGCGTAGTGAGGGACTCCGGGAGTGGCTACACCTTC	CASCVVRDSGSGYTF
TRBV9	TRBJ2-1	many	TRBD1	TGTGCCAGCAGCGCTGGGACAGGAGACTACAATGAGCAGTTCTTC	CASSAGTGDYNEQFF
TRBV9	TRBJ2-1	medium-sized	TRBD1	TGTGCCAGCAGCGTAGAGGGACAGACCTACAATGAGCAGTTCTTC	CASSVEGQTYNEQFF
TRBV9	TRBJ1-5	many	NA	TGTGCCAGCAGCGCCCCGGGGGGCAATCAGCCCCAGCATTTT	CASSAPGGNQPQHF
TRBV9	TRBJ2-2	many	TRBD1	TGTGCCAGCAGGGGGACAGTGAATTCCGGGGAGCTGTTTTTT	CASRGTVNSGELFF
TRBV9	TRBJ1-3	many	NA	TGTGCCAGCCGGGAGAACTCTGGAAACACCATATATTTT	CASRENSGNTIYF
TRBV9	TRBJ2-5	few	TRBD2	TGTGCCAGCAGCGTAGGACTCGCGGGGGACCAAGAGACCCAGTACTTC	CASSVGLAGDQETQYF
TRBV9	TRBJ2-7	many	NA	TGTGCCAGCAGCGTAGCAGGGGACTCCTCCTACGAGCAGTACTTC	CASSVAGDSSYEQYF